A single sample gave rise to the 31 T cell receptor beta chains below, sequenced in a study of shared clonotypes between healthy human individuals. Method: immunoSEQ multiplex PCR; TCRdb's copy keeps in-frame clones and lacks some. The data contain approximately 1.1 million clones, 75% to 80% of them seen just once; the ten biggest clones take up more than 0.5%. The source material was memory CD4+ T cells from PBMCs. Subset given: CD45RA-negative fraction. The receptor set was obtained from a man aged 18 to 29 in good health. Some clones in this sample may be carry-over from other donors' samples.

This chain joins TRBV25-1 and TRBJ1-2, with unresolved D. V was cut by 9 bases and J by 1 base, with 15 bases left in between. The germline V gene encodes CDR1 MGHDK and CDR2 SYGVNS. The CDR3 extends over 14 amino acids. The CDR3 reads CARPSGNSNYGYTF. CDR3 nucleotides: TGTGCCAGACCTAGCGGGAACAGTAACTATGGCTACACCTTC.

This chain links TRBV4-2 with TRBJ2-1; 11 nucleotides match TRBD2. V shed 4 bases and J 4 bases; nucleotides not matched to a gene: 9. CDR3 length: 17 amino acids. Germline CDR1 LGHNA, CDR2 YNFKEQ. This CDR3 reads CASSPFLTSGVYNEQFF. CDR3 in DNA: TGTGCCAGCAGCCCATTCTTGACTAGCGGGGTATACAATGAGCAGTTCTTC.

CDR3 in amino acids: CASKGSASGANVLTF. The DNA of the CDR3 is TGTGCCAGTAAGGGAAGCGCCTCTGGGGCCAACGTCCTGACTTTC. This chain connects TRBV28 to TRBJ2-6, with D unclear. Between the trimmed V and J ends, which lost 9 bases and 0 bases, there was a span of 12 bases. The CDR3 sequence is 15 residues long. Germline CDR1 is MDHEN and CDR2 is SYDVKM.

The rearrangement uses TRBV27 and TRBJ2-1; D gene uncertain. V was pared by 6 bases and J by 12 bases, with 15 bases between. Germline V gene sequence: CDR1 MNHEY, CDR2 SMNVEV (reference sequence). The CDR3 covers 12 residues. CDR3 region: CASSSYSRVQFF. The CDR3 bases are TGTGCCAGCAGCTCCTATAGTCGGGTGCAGTTCTTC.

The chain uses TRBV7-2 and TRBJ1-1; no clear D. V shed 5 bases and J shed 1 base, with 17 bases lying between them. This CDR3 has 16 amino acids. Germline CDR1 SGHTA, CDR2 FQGNSA. CDR3 loop: CASSPRGRATNTEAFF. In nucleotides, the CDR3 is TGTGCCAGCAGCCCCCGCGGTAGAGCGACGAACACTGAAGCTTTCTTT.

Remarks on this clone: Other nucleotide sequences from this sample produce the same CDR3. The rearrangement joins TRBV29-1 to TRBJ1-2; D unclear. V was shortened by 6 bases and J by 3 bases, with 11 bases between the two germline ends. Germline-derived CDR1 and CDR2 are SQVTM and ANQGSEA. There are 12 residues in the CDR3. CDR3 loop: CSVGRADYGYTF. CDR3 bases: TGCAGCGTCGGGAGGGCTGACTATGGCTACACCTTC. Full variable domain (outside the CDR3, taken from reference TRBV29-1 and TRBJ1-2): SAVISQKPSRDICQRGTSLTIQCQVDSQVTMMFWYRQQPGQSLTLIATANQGSEATYESGFVIDKFPISRPNLTFSTLTVSNMSPEDSSIYLCSVGRADYGYTFGSGTRLTVV.

This clone came up once. V usage is TRBV10-3 and J usage is TRBJ2-7; 7 bases match TRBD1. This CDR3 comprises 16 residues. V was clipped by 6 bases and J by 3 bases; unmatched bases: 14. The germline CDR1 and CDR2 sequences are ENHRY and SYGVKD. CDR3 amino acids: CAISSGTAKLYYEQYF. The CDR3 region has the DNA TGTGCCATCAGCTCCGGGACAGCAAAACTATACTACGAGCAGTACTTC.

Note on this clone: Compared with germline, one end of the junction differs, possibly owing to a read error. This chain joins TRBV18 and TRBJ1-4; D gene unclear. The CDR3 has 13 residues. Germline CDR1 and CDR2: KGHSH and LQKENI. CDR3 sequence (DNA): TGTGCCAGCTCACAAGACGGGAATGGAAAACTGTTTTTT. Translated: CASSQDGNGKLFF. Using reference TRBV18 and TRBJ1-4 for the parts outside the CDR3, the full variable domain is NAGVMQNPRHLVRRRGQEARLRCSPMKGHSHVYWYRQLPEEGLKFMVYLQKENIIDESGMPKERFSAEFPKEGPSILRIQQVVRGDSAAYFCASSQDGNGKLFFGSGTQLSVL.

This chain uses TRBV19 with TRBJ2-2, with TRBD2 matching 8 bases. V dropped 10 bases and J dropped 10; count of bases not matched to a gene: 17. The CDR3 consists of 15 residues. CDR1 is LNHDA, CDR2 SQIVND, per germline (reference sequence). This CDR3 reads CATTQTGTSDLELFF. In DNA, the CDR3 is TGTGCCACCACCCAAACCGGGACTAGTGACCTGGAGCTGTTTTTT.

This rearrangement joins TRBV30 to TRBJ2-6, with D maybe TRBD2 (6 bases). V gave up 2 bases and J gave up 1 base, with 12 bases separating them. From germline, CDR1 is GTSNPN and CDR2 SVGIG (reference sequence). This CDR3 has 16 amino acids. The CDR3 here is CAWSRGTVSGANVLTF. CDR3 nucleotide sequence: TGTGCCTGGAGTAGAGGGACTGTTTCTGGGGCCAACGTCCTGACTTTC.

As for this clone: The same CDR3 arises from other DNA sequences in this sample as well. The chain couples TRBV20-1 to TRBJ2-1, with D unclear. Per the germline V gene, CDR1 is DFQATT and CDR2 is SNEGSKA (reference sequence). Deletions cut 6 bases from V and 7 bases from J, with 7 bases between. CDR3 size: 10 residues. In nucleotides, the CDR3 is TGCAGTGCCCGAAGAAATGAGCAGTTCTTC. Translating it yields CSARRNEQFF.

The V and J genes are TRBV2 and TRBJ2-3; 9 positions agree with TRBD2. This CDR3 comprises 14 residues. With 11 bases clipped from V and 0 bases from J, the junction kept 6 bases outside the gene matches. Germline lookup yields CDR1 SNHLY and CDR2 FYNNEI. The CDR3 is CALRLAGSTDTQYF. In DNA, the CDR3 is TGTGCCCTCAGGCTAGCGGGAAGCACAGATACGCAGTATTTT.

The chain has TRBV14 and TRBJ2-1; D uncertain. The ends were cut back, 0 bases at V and 4 bases at J, with 4 bases in the middle. Germline-derived CDR1 and CDR2 are SGHDN and FVKESK. CDR3 length: 13 residues. The CDR3 here is CASSQDYYNEQFF. CDR3 bases: TGTGCCAGCAGCCAAGATTATTACAATGAGCAGTTCTTC.

This clone was picked up many times. The gene calls are TRBV7-7 and TRBJ2-7; TRBD2 aligns across 12 bases. Germline assignment: CDR1 SSHAT and CDR2 FNYEAQ (reference sequence). V dropped 4 bases and J dropped 3; count of bases not matched to a gene: 7. The CDR3 runs to 16 residues. The CDR3 is CASSSQGLAGLYEQYF. CDR3 DNA sequence: TGTGCCAGCAGCTCCCAGGGACTAGCGGGCCTCTACGAGCAGTACTTC.

This chain connects TRBV11-1 to TRBJ1-4; D is possibly TRBD1 (5 bases). This CDR3 is 15 amino acids long. Germline V gene sequence: CDR1 SGHAT, CDR2 FQDESV (reference sequence). V was pared by 2 bases and J by 7 bases, with 14 bases between. The CDR3 DNA reads as TGTGCCAGCAGCTTAAGAACAGGCCGTGGTGAAAAACTGTTTTTT. This sequence encodes CASSLRTGRGEKLFF.

The chain carries TRBV29-1 and TRBJ1-2; TRBD1 might be the D (6 bases). V was trimmed by 6 bases and J by 2 bases, leaving 13 bases between them. This CDR3 contains 13 residues. CDR1 and CDR2 from the germline V gene are SQVTM and ANQGSEA. The CDR3 DNA follows: TGCAGCGTAGACAGGATCGGGAACTATGGCTACACCTTC. This codes for CSVDRIGNYGYTF.

The chain uses TRBV28 and TRBJ2-7; TRBD2 agrees at 7 bases. Germline lookup yields CDR1 MDHEN and CDR2 SYDVKM. The CDR3 is 15 residues long. The junction had 9 bases not matched to a gene; V was cut back by 4 bases and J by 3 bases. The CDR3: CASSSTGTTLYEQYF. In DNA, the CDR3 is TGTGCCAGCAGTTCGACCGGGACTACACTCTACGAGCAGTACTTC. The variable domain in full, with the rest retrieved from reference TRBV28 and TRBJ2-7, is DVKVTQSSRYLVKRTGEKVFLECVQDMDHENMFWYRQDPGLGLRLIYFSYDVKMKEKGDIPEGYSVSREKKERFSLILESASTNQTSMYLCASSSTGTTLYEQYFGPGTRLTVT.

This chain joins TRBV5-8 and TRBJ1-3, with D hard to call. The germline CDR1 and CDR2 sequences are SGHTS and YDEGEE. V was cut by 2 bases and J by 7 bases, with 13 bases left in between. The CDR3 spans 14 residues. The chain's CDR3 is CASSFVVRTNTIYF. Here the CDR3 DNA reads TGTGCCAGCAGCTTCGTTGTCCGAACTAACACCATATATTTT.

This clone was counted ten times or more. The chain joins TRBV13 to TRBJ2-7; perhaps TRBD2 as D (6 bases). CDR3 length: 15 residues. V was pared by 3 bases and J by 5 bases, with 17 bases between. Looked up from germline, CDR1 is PRHDT and CDR2 is FYEKMQ (reference sequence). The CDR3 is CASSFGGPGLNEQYF. As DNA, the CDR3 is TGTGCCAGCAGCTTCGGGGGTCCGGGGCTCAACGAGCAGTACTTC.

On this clone: The same CDR3 is also encoded by other DNA sequences in this sample. The rearrangement links TRBV18 to TRBJ2-7; D remains unclear. Per germline, CDR1 KGHSH and CDR2 LQKENI. The CDR3 is made up of 13 amino acids. V was trimmed by 3 bases and J by 3 bases, leaving 9 bases between them. The CDR3 region is CASSPRAVYEQYF. CDR3 nucleotide sequence: TGTGCCAGCTCACCTCGGGCAGTCTACGAGCAGTACTTC.

The chain joins TRBV7-9 to TRBJ2-3; no clear D. The V gene's germline CDR1 is SEHNR and CDR2 FQNEAQ (reference sequence). V was cut by 4 bases and J by 0 bases, with 11 bases left in between. The CDR3 loop spans 15 amino acids. CDR3 DNA sequence: TGTGCCAGCAGCTACGGGTATGGGAGCACAGATACGCAGTATTTT. This codes for CASSYGYGSTDTQYF.

In the case of this clone: Other DNA sequences from this sample encode an identical CDR3 as well. The chain recombines TRBV9 with TRBJ2-3; 10 bases are a match to TRBD2. V shed 0 bases and J 4 bases; nucleotides not matched to a gene: 2. Germline CDR1 SGDLS, CDR2 YYNGEE. The CDR3 is 15 amino acids. The CDR3 reads CASSVVAGGADTQYF. The DNA for the CDR3 is TGTGCCAGCAGCGTAGTAGCGGGAGGAGCAGATACGCAGTATTTT. The entire variable domain, with the rest obtained from reference TRBV9 and TRBJ2-3, is as follows: DSGVTQTPKHLITATGQRVTLRCSPRSGDLSVYWYQQSLDQGLQFLIQYYNGEERAKGNILERFSAQQFPDLHSELNLSSLELGDSALYFCASSVVAGGADTQYFGPGTRLTVL.

The chain's CDR3 is CASSPPFAGGIDPYEQYF. In DNA form, the CDR3 reads TGTGCCAGCTCACCACCTTTCGCGGGAGGCATAGACCCCTACGAGCAGTACTTC. The chain combines TRBV18 with TRBJ2-7, with TRBD2 matching 8 bases. The CDR3 contains 18 residues. CDR1 is KGHSH and CDR2 is LQKENI in the germline V gene. With 0 bases clipped from V and 2 bases from J, the junction kept 12 bases outside the gene matches.

The J gene is TRBJ1-6, the V gene TRBV30; D unresolved. The CDR3 loop spans 13 amino acids. Looked up from germline, CDR1 is GTSNPN and CDR2 is SVGIG (reference sequence). V lost 3 bases to trimming and J lost 10 bases, with 13 bases between them. The CDR3 region has the DNA TGTGCCTGGAGACTCCAACGGAGGTCACCCCTCCACTTT. Amino acids: CAWRLQRRSPLHF.

In nucleotides, the CDR3 is TGTGCCAGCAGCCCGACTAGCTCCGAGCAGTACTTC. The encoded protein is CASSPTSSEQYF. The chain is built from TRBV7-9 and TRBJ2-7, with 7 bases aligning to TRBD2. The CDR3 extends over 12 amino acids. With 5 bases clipped from V and 6 bases from J, the junction kept 4 bases outside the gene matches. Germline V CDR1 and CDR2: SEHNR, FQNEAQ (reference sequence).

This clone occurred a few times. The chain combines TRBV10-3 with TRBJ1-5; D call uncertain. With 5 bases removed from V and 3 bases from J, the gap between germline ends came to 8 bases. The CDR3 is 13 amino acids. CDR1 is ENHRY and CDR2 is SYGVKD in the germline V gene. In nucleotides, the CDR3 is TGTGCCATCAGTTGGGATCACAATCAGCCCCAGCATTTT. Residues: CAISWDHNQPQHF.

The V gene is TRBV2, the J gene TRBJ2-7, with D possibly being TRBD1 or TRBD2 (5 bases each). CDR3 size: 12 residues. V was cut by 7 bases and J by 0 bases, with 7 bases left in between. Germline V gene lookup returns CDR1 SNHLY and CDR2 FYNNEI. CDR3 in amino acids: CASMGDSYEQYF. The DNA of the CDR3 is TGTGCCAGCATGGGGGACTCCTACGAGCAGTACTTC. The variable domain in full, completed from reference TRBV2 and TRBJ2-7, reads EPEVTQTPSHQVTQMGQEVILRCVPISNHLYFYWYRQILGQKVEFLVSFYNNEISEKSEIFDDQFSVERPDGSNFTLKIRSTKLEDSAMYFCASMGDSYEQYFGPGTRLTVT.

This clone was picked up one time. V is TRBV18 and J is TRBJ2-6; D gene uncertain. V lost 2 bases and J 3 bases, leaving 11 bases between the germline ends. The CDR3 loop spans 16 amino acids. The germline V gene encodes CDR1 KGHSH and CDR2 LQKENI. CDR3 sequence: CASSPGVALGANVLTF. The CDR3 nucleotides read TGTGCCAGCTCACCAGGTGTAGCACTTGGGGCCAACGTCCTGACTTTC.

The chain links TRBV7-3 to TRBJ2-7, with TRBD1 matching over 9 bases. The junction had 6 bases not matched to a gene; V was cut back by 6 bases and J by 6 bases. The CDR3 has 13 amino acids. CDR1 is SGHTA and CDR2 is FQGTGA in the germline V gene. CDR3 coding DNA: TGTGCCAGCAGTCAAACGACAGGGGGCGAGCAGTACTTC. The encoded protein is CASSQTTGGEQYF.

The chain carries TRBV4-2 and TRBJ2-3, with 13 bases fitting TRBD2. CDR1 and CDR2 from the germline V gene are LGHNA and YNFKEQ. The V segment lost 1 base and the J segment 9 bases; nucleotides outside the gene matches: 13. The CDR3 has 18 amino acids. CDR3 bases: TGTGCCAGCAGCCAAGGGGCAACTAGCGGGAGGGCCGTAGAGACGCAGTATTTT. Its translation: CASSQGATSGRAVETQYF.

The chain combines TRBV4-2 with TRBJ1-3; D is unclear. This CDR3 is built from 15 residues. V lost 0 bases to trimming and J lost 7 bases, with 13 bases between them. Germline V lookup: CDR1 LGHNA, CDR2 YNFKEQ. CDR3 sequence: CASSQEAPPENTIYF. CDR3 nucleotides: TGTGCCAGCAGCCAAGAGGCCCCCCCCGAGAACACCATATATTTT.